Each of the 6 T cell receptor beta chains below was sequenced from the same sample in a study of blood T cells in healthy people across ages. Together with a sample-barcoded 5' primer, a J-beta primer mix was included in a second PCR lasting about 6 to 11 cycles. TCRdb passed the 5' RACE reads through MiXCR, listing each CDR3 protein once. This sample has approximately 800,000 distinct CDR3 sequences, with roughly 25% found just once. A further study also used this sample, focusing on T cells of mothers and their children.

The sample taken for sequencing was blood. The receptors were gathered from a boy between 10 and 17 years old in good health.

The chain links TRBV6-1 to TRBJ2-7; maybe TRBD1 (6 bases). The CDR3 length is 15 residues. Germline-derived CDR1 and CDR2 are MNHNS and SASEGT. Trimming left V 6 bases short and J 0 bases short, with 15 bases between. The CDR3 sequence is CASRLQGPSSYEQYF. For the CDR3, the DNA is TGTGCCAGCAGACTACAGGGACCCAGCTCCTACGAGCAGTACTTC.

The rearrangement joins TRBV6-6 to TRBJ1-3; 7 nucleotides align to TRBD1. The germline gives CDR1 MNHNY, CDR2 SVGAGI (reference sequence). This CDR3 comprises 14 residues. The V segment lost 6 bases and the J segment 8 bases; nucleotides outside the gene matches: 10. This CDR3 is CASRPSGGGDTIYF. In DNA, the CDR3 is TGTGCCAGCAGACCATCAGGGGGTGGGGACACCATATATTTT.

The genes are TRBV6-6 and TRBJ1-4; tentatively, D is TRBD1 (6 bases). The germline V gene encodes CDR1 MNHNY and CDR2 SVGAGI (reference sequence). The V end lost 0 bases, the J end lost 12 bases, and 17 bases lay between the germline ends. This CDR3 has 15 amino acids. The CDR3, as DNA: TGTGCCAGCAGTTACTCGCAGGGGACCCTAGGGGAACTGTTTTTT. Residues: CASSYSQGTLGELFF.

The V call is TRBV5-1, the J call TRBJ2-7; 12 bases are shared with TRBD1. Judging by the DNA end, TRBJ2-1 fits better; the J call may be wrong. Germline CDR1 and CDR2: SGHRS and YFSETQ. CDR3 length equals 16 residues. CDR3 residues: CASSRGTGGAGNEQFF. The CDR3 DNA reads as TGCGCCAGCAGCAGGGGGACAGGGGGCGCGGGGAATGAGCAGTTCTTC.

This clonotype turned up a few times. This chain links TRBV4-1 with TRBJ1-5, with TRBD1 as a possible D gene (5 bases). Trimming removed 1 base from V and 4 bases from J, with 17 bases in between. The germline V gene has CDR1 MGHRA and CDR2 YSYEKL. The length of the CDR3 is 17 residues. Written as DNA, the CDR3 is TGCGCCAGCAGCCAAGGTCGGGCCCGGGGGAAAAATCAGCCCCAGCATTTT. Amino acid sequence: CASSQGRARGKNQPQHF.

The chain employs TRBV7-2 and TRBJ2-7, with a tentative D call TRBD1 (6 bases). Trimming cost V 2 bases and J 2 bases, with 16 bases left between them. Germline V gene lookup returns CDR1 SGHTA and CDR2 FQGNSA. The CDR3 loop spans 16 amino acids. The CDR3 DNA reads TGTGCCAGCAGCTTAAGCAGGGCAGGGGACCCCTACGAGCAGTACTTC. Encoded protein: CASSLSRAGDPYEQYF.